This T cell receptor beta chain was recovered during a study of T cell repertoires in cytomegalovirus infection (dated by TCRdb to between 2017 and 2020). A note on the overall study: The HLA type of each donor mattered for the analysis, because public TCR beta signatures pointed to carriage of CMV infection along with the matching HLA type.

There are many counts of this clonotype. Its antigen target is currently unknown. Base qualities are missing; no much larger clone stands one base away. The V end loses 5 bases and the J end loses 2 bases, and a stretch of 9 bases separates them. From its cysteine to its phenylalanine, the CDR3 spans 13 amino acids. Only CDR3 DNA remains: 39 bases, in frame from the first base. The CDR1 and CDR2 encoded by the germline V gene are MDHEN and SYDVKM. TCRdb names Illumina HiSeq 1500 as the instrument used. TCRdb redid the processing of the public reads, applying fastp at Q25 and MiXCR, and retained in-frame beta chains. Identical CDR3 proteins give one entry, which carries the most common genes and DNA. The sample table records 55,000 to 70,000 distinct CDR3 sequences; approximately 22% of these occur just once. The ten largest account for 79% of the sample. General findings and caveats noted by the study authors: In both this cohort and an independent roughly 400-donor cohort, the cumulative frequency of public TCR beta family members distinguished carriers of CMV infection plus the relevant HLA type. The ex vivo response was dominated by HLA-C-restricted CMV-specific TCR beta clonotypes, which also provided the single most frequent clonotype in two of eight donors.

The chain couples TRBV28 to TRBJ1-2, and the D gene may be TRBD1, 6 bases matching. The sequence was obtained from a human donor in good health (CMV status not recorded). Some clones in this sample may be carry-over from other donors' samples. Sequenced material: PBMCs, sequenced either directly or after in vitro stimulation (not recorded which). This receptor has the CDR3 CASSAGANYGYTF. At the DNA level, the sequence is TGTGCCAGCAGTGCGGGGGCCAACTATGGCTACACCTTC.